Following are 5 T cell receptor beta chains from one sample sequenced in a study of blood T cell repertoires in COVID-19. Data came from immunoSEQ multiplex PCR; TCRdb stores just in-frame clones and leaves some out. Of about 170,000 clones detected, approximately 86% appear once; the ten largest clones hold 6.5% to 7.5%. Sequenced sample: peripheral blood. The receptors originated from an elderly man with COVID-19, enrolled during active disease.

V is TRBV9 and J is TRBJ2-3, with D maybe TRBD2 (6 bases). This CDR3 is built from 16 residues. Germline V lookup: CDR1 SGDLS, CDR2 YYNGEE. The germline V and J ends were trimmed by 0 bases and 0 bases, with 11 bases remaining between them. The CDR3 sequence is CASSVANGGSTDTQYF. CDR3 DNA: TGTGCCAGCAGCGTAGCTAACGGGGGAAGCACAGATACGCAGTATTTT.

The J gene is TRBJ1-3, the V gene TRBV27; a possible D gene is TRBD1 (5 bases). Trimming took off 5 bases at V and 7 bases at J, with 12 bases between the two ends. There are 13 residues in the CDR3. CDR1 is MNHEY, CDR2 SMNVEV, per germline (reference sequence). CDR3 coding DNA: TGTGCCAGCAGTGCAACAGGCCGGAACACCATATATTTT. Residues: CASSATGRNTIYF.

A few counts support this clone. The gene calls are TRBV7-3 and TRBJ2-2; 9 nucleotides match TRBD1. Germline-derived CDR1 and CDR2 are SGHTA and FQGTGA. The CDR3 length is 15 residues. With 0 bases clipped from V and 6 bases from J, the junction kept 2 bases outside the gene matches. The CDR3 region has the DNA TGTGCCAGCAGCTTAACCGGACAGGGGCCCGGGGAGCTGTTTTTT. This encodes CASSLTGQGPGELFF.

This rearrangement joins TRBV7-2 to TRBJ1-5; D unclear. Trimming removed 3 bases at V and 6 bases at J, with 15 bases between. The CDR3 runs 15 residues. Germline lookup yields CDR1 SGHTA and CDR2 FQGNSA. CDR3 bases: TGTGCCAGCAGCTTGATTTATGGATCGGGTCAGCCCCAGCATTTT. Its protein is CASSLIYGSGQPQHF.

The chain carries TRBV6-5 and TRBJ1-2; TRBD1 agrees at 10 bases. V shed 10 bases and J 3 bases; nucleotides not matched to a gene: 8. Looked up from germline, CDR1 is MNHEY and CDR2 is SVGAGI. The CDR3 sequence is 14 residues long. Written as DNA, the CDR3 is TGTGCCAACCCGACAGGGGGCTCCTACTATGGCTACACCTTC. Amino acids: CANPTGGSYYGYTF.